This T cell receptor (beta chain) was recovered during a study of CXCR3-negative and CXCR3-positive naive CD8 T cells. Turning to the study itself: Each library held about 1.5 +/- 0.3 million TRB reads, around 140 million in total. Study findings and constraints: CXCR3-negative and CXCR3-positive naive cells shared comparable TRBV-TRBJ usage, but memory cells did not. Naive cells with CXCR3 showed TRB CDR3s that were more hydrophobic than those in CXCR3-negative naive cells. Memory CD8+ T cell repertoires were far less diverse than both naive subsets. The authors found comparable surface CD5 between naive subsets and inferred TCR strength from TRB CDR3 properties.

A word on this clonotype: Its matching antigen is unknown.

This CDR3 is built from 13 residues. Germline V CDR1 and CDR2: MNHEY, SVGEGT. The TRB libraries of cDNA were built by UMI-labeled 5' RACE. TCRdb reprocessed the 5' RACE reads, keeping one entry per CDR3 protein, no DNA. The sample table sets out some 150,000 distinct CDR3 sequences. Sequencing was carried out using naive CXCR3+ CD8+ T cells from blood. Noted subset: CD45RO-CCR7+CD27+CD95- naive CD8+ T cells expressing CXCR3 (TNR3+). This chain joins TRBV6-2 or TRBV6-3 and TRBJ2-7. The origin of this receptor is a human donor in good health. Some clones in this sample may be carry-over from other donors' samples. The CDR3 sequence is CASSYSNTYEQYF.